This T cell receptor beta chain was identified during a study of cytomegalovirus exposure and HLA in healthy donors. In germline, CDR1 is SGHDT, CDR2 YYEEEE. The CDR3 has 18 residues. V lost 3 bases to trimming and J lost 0 bases; unmatched junction nucleotides: 11. This clone occurred a few times. Its antigen remains unknown. The PCR had 60 Vbeta and 13 Jbeta primers. Some clones are missing from TCRdb's copy, which holds only in-frame ones; the method was immunoSEQ multiplex PCR. Of around 81,000 clones in the sample, 63% are singletons; the top ten hold more than 5%. Findings of the study overall: Prior analysis indicated that the majority of TCR beta V segments exhibited productivity approximately 87% or approximately 30% of the time. The study designated about 180 TCR beta chains cytomegalovirus-associated. It was taken for granted in presence/absence analyses that sequencing depth across donors was roughly uniform. A later analysis appeared to link common viral pathogens to several of the most significant clusters.

The source of this sequence is a man aged 30 to 39 in good health and CMV-seropositive. The source material was PBMCs. V gene TRBV5-6 combines with J gene TRBJ2-7, with 11 bases aligning to TRBD2. For the CDR3, the DNA is TGTGCCAGCAGCTCTGGTCCGGGACTAGCGGCGTCCTCCTACGAGCAGTACTTC. Its translation: CASSSGPGLAASSYEQYF.